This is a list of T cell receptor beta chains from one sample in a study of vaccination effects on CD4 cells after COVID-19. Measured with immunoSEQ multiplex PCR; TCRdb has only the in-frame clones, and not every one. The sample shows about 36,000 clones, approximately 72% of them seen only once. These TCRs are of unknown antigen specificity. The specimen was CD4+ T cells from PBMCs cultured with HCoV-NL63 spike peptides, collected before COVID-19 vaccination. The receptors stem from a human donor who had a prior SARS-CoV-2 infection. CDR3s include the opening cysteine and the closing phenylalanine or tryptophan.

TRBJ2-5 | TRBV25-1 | CASSEIEPYRGETQYF
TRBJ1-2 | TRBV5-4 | CASSLQQGADYGYTF
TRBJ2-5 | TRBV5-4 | CASSWDRGQETQYF
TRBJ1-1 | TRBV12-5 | CASGPPRLYTEAFF
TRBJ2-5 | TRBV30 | CAWGQGALETQYF
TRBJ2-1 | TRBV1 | CTSSQGKLAGGPYEQFF
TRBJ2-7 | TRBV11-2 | CASSIREDSYEQYF
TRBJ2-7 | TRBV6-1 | CASSEAWQSEQYF
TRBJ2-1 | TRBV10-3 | CAISEGLLYNEQFF
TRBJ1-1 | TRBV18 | CASSPRRQGVGTEAFF
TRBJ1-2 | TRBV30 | CAWKLWEGYGYTF
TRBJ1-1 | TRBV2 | CASSEGVMNTEAFF
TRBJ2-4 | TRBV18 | CASSRTSSSPFGIQYF
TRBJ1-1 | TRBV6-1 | CASIRGTENTEAFF
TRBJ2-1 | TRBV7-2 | CASSLTGGGLRNEQFF
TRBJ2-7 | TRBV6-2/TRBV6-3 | CASSTLAGANIYEQYF
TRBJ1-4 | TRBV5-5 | CASSLEGQGEKLFF
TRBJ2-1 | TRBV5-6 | CASSLLRGRGNEQFF
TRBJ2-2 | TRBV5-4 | CASSRSGGSTGELFF
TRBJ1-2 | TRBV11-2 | CASSPLTLRGYTF
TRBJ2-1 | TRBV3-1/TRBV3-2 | CASSSRFVPEQFF
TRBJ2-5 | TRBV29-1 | CSVVGLYDQETQYF
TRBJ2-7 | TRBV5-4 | CASSWPGQGTYEQYF
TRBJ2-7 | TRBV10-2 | CASSGYQRGNWGYEQYF
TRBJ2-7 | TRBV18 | CASSETGYEQYF
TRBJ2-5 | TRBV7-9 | CASSTIAGTLETQYF
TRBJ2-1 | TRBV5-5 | CASRLGPQGYNEQFF
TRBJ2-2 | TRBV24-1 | CATSDSQHGLGAGELFF
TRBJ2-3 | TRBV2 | CASSDRWEGTQYF
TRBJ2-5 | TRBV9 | CASSVVGETQYF
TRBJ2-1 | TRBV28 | CASSRGLAGTYEQFF